The 29 T cell receptor beta chains presented below share a single source sample, sequenced in a study of cytomegalovirus exposure and HLA in healthy donors. Only in-frame clones appear in the TCRdb table, and some are missing; sequencing was by immunoSEQ multiplex PCR. The sample holds over 100,000 clones; approximately 92% are singletons and the top ten take 0.95% to 1.5%. The sequencing sample was made of PBMCs. The receptors were gathered from a woman in her late teens or twenties in good health and CMV-seronegative.

The CDR3 region has the DNA TGTGCCAGTAGGACCCTAGCGGGGAGCGGCGAGCAGTACTTC. It translates to CASRTLAGSGEQYF. V gene TRBV19 combines with J gene TRBJ2-7; 9 nucleotides line up with TRBD2. There are 14 residues in the CDR3. CDR1 and CDR2 (germline): LNHDA, SQIVND (reference sequence). V dropped 6 bases and J dropped 6; count of bases not matched to a gene: 9.

The chain recombines TRBV7-2 with TRBJ1-4, with D possibly TRBD1 on 5 matching bases. The CDR3 contains 16 residues. Germline lookup yields CDR1 SGHTA and CDR2 FQGNSA. V was trimmed by 1 base and J by 7 bases, leaving 16 bases between them. The CDR3 here is CASSLEWGPKSEKLFF. For the CDR3, the DNA is TGTGCCAGCAGCTTAGAGTGGGGCCCCAAGAGTGAAAAACTGTTTTTT.

The DNA for the CDR3 is TGTGCCAGCAGTCAAGACAGGGTAGGAGGCCAGCCCCAGCATTTT. This translates into CASSQDRVGGQPQHF. V gene TRBV27 combines with J gene TRBJ1-5; 7 nucleotides align to TRBD1. The CDR3 has 15 amino acids. CDR1 is MNHEY, CDR2 SMNVEV, per germline (reference sequence). V lost 5 bases to trimming and J lost 7 bases; unmatched junction nucleotides: 11.

The chain is built from TRBV19 and TRBJ1-2; the D is unclear. Per germline, CDR1 LNHDA and CDR2 SQIVND (reference sequence). V was trimmed by 0 bases and J by 6 bases, leaving 17 bases between them. The CDR3 contains 16 residues. CDR3 DNA sequence: TGTGCCAGTAGTATAGAACTAATACCGCCAGCTGATGGCTACACCTTC. It specifies CASSIELIPPADGYTF.

The chain joins TRBV6-1 to TRBJ1-1; no firm D call. The V end was cut by 8 bases, the J end by 2 bases, with 12 bases between. Germline CDR1 MNHNS, CDR2 SASEGT. The CDR3 contains 13 residues. CDR3 sequence reads: CASFRLLNTEAFF. The CDR3 bases are TGTGCCAGCTTCCGACTTTTAAACACTGAAGCTTTCTTT.

This chain connects TRBV5-6 to TRBJ1-2; unclear D gene. Germline CDR1 SGHDT, CDR2 YYEEEE. V was shortened by 2 bases and J by 5 bases, with 16 bases between the two germline ends. CDR3 length: 15 residues. Here the CDR3 reads CASSFPPVYAYGYTF. CDR3 DNA sequence: TGTGCCAGCAGCTTCCCCCCGGTGTATGCTTATGGCTACACCTTC.

The chain uses TRBV27 and TRBJ1-2; TRBD1 matches at 7 bases. The V gene's germline CDR1 is MNHEY and CDR2 SMNVEV (reference sequence). The trim removed 4 bases at V and 5 bases at J, leaving 7 bases unmatched. The CDR3 extends over 14 amino acids. The CDR3 is CASSSGQHSYGYTF. DNA of the CDR3: TGTGCCAGCAGTTCGGGACAGCATTCATATGGCTACACCTTC.

The V gene is TRBV5-1, the J gene TRBJ2-5, with TRBD2 identical over 8 bases. Germline V CDR1 and CDR2: SGHRS, YFSETQ. Unmatched junction bases numbered 7, after V lost 3 bases and J lost 3 bases. This CDR3 comprises 15 residues. CDR3 DNA: TGCGCCAGCAGCTACTCCGGGACTAGTGAAGAGACCCAGTACTTC. Protein sequence: CASSYSGTSEETQYF.

The chain has TRBV9 and TRBJ2-7; 7 positions match TRBD2. CDR1 and CDR2 (germline): SGDLS, YYNGEE. The CDR3 sequence is 14 residues long. V lost 3 bases, J lost 3 bases, and 6 bases stayed unmatched. The CDR3 DNA is TGTGCCAGCAGCGGGGGGGGACGGAGCTACGAGCAGTACTTC. As protein: CASSGGGRSYEQYF.

The gene calls are TRBV18 and TRBJ1-5; 10 bases fit TRBD1. Germline CDR1 reads KGHSH; CDR2 reads LQKENI. The CDR3 is made up of 15 amino acids. V shed 2 bases, J shed 7 bases, and the junction held 5 bases outside the gene matches. CDR3 bases: TGTGCCAGCTCACCATCCGGGACAGGGGAACAGCCCCAGCATTTT. As protein: CASSPSGTGEQPQHF.

This clone appeared a single time. The V call is TRBV6-5, the J call TRBJ2-3, with D tentatively TRBD2 (5 bases). Germline loops: CDR1 MNHEY, CDR2 SVGAGI. The CDR3 loop spans 13 amino acids. V lost 1 base and J lost 5, with 7 bases in between. Written as DNA, the CDR3 is TGTGCCAGCAGTTACTATCGGGGAGATACGCAGTATTTT. Translated: CASSYYRGDTQYF.

This chain links TRBV21-1 with TRBJ1-2. TRBV21-1 is a pseudogene segment. This CDR3 is built from 14 residues. The DNA of the CDR3 is TGTGCCAGCAGCAAAGGGGAGGGAAACTATGGCTACACCTTC. Encoded protein: CASSKGEGNYGYTF.

The V gene is TRBV7-9, the J gene TRBJ2-7; D gene uncertain. There are 13 residues in the CDR3. With 1 base removed from V and 3 bases from J, the gap between germline ends came to 7 bases. Germline CDR1 and CDR2: SEHNR and FQNEAQ (reference sequence). The CDR3 DNA reads as TGTGCCAGCAGCTTAGATCCTCGCTACGAGCAGTACTTC. The encoded protein is CASSLDPRYEQYF.

The chain carries TRBV25-1 and TRBJ2-5; weak D call: TRBD1 (5 bases). Trimming removed 2 bases from V and 5 bases from J, with 18 bases in between. CDR1 is MGHDK, CDR2 SYGVNS, per germline. This CDR3 is built from 16 residues. The CDR3 protein is CASSEGFDSLGETQYF. DNA of the CDR3: TGTGCCAGCAGTGAAGGTTTCGACAGCCTGGGGGAGACCCAGTACTTC.

This chain links TRBV6-5 with TRBJ1-1; 10 bases map to TRBD1. This CDR3 is 14 amino acids long. J was trimmed by 6 bases and V by 6 bases; bases with no gene match: 7. Germline-derived CDR1 and CDR2 are MNHEY and SVGAGI. CDR3 in DNA: TGTGCCAGCAGCCGCGGACAGGGGGTGGCTGAAGCTTTCTTT. This sequence encodes CASSRGQGVAEAFF.

The V gene is TRBV28, the J gene TRBJ1-5; D call uncertain. The CDR3 contains 15 residues. Trimming pared 6 bases from V and 1 base from J, leaving 13 bases between. From germline, CDR1 is MDHEN and CDR2 SYDVKM. The CDR3 reads CASSSTPRSNQPQHF. The DNA for the CDR3 is TGTGCCAGCAGCTCGACACCCCGGAGCAATCAGCCCCAGCATTTT.

This clone was picked up a small number of times. J is TRBJ1-1 and V is TRBV5-4, with TRBD1 identical over 8 bases. CDR3 length: 12 amino acids. With 2 bases clipped from V and 10 bases from J, the junction kept 4 bases outside the gene matches. The V gene's germline CDR1 is SGHNT and CDR2 YYREEE (reference sequence). The DNA for the CDR3 is TGTGCCAGCAGCTTAGACACAGGGGGAGCTTTCTTT. Protein: CASSLDTGGAFF.

This clone has only a few counts. This chain links TRBV11-2 with TRBJ1-2; D is ambiguous. The V end lost 5 bases, the J end lost 3 bases, and 13 bases lay between the germline ends. Germline-derived CDR1 and CDR2 are SGHAT and FQNNGV. This CDR3 has 14 residues. This chain's CDR3 is CASSPLSKHYGYTF. The CDR3 nucleotides read TGTGCCAGCAGCCCCTTGTCCAAGCACTATGGCTACACCTTC.

The chain couples TRBV7-9 to TRBJ1-1; 7 bases map to TRBD1. The CDR3 loop spans 14 amino acids. CDR1 is SEHNR and CDR2 is FQNEAQ in the germline V gene (reference sequence). V was clipped by 5 bases and J by 1 base; unmatched bases: 4. CDR3 loop: CASSPGQSNTEAFF. The CDR3 nucleotides are TGTGCCAGCAGCCCGGGACAGTCGAACACTGAAGCTTTCTTT.

The chain joins TRBV7-9 to TRBJ1-2; 7 bases match TRBD1. Germline loops: CDR1 SEHNR, CDR2 FQNEAQ (reference sequence). The length of the CDR3 is 17 residues. Losses at the gene ends were 4 bases for V and 1 base for J; bases not matched to a gene: 12. The CDR3, as DNA: TGTGCCAGCAGCTCCGGACAGGAATCCTTAAATAACTATGGCTACACCTTC. Its protein product is CASSSGQESLNNYGYTF.

This clone was observed once. The chain uses TRBV2 and TRBJ2-5; the match to TRBD1 covers 8 bases. The V segment lost 3 bases and the J segment 2 bases; nucleotides outside the gene matches: 5. Germline V gene data show CDR1 as SNHLY and CDR2 as FYNNEI. CDR3 length: 15 amino acids. The CDR3 loop reads CASSDRGQNQETQYF. CDR3 sequence (DNA): TGTGCCAGCAGTGACAGGGGGCAAAATCAAGAGACCCAGTACTTC.

The V gene is TRBV7-9, the J gene TRBJ2-5, with D unclear. V was clipped by 2 bases and J by 2 bases, with 12 bases between them. The CDR3 sequence is 15 residues long. Germline-derived CDR1 and CDR2 are SEHNR and FQNEAQ (reference sequence). CDR3 DNA: TGTGCCAGCAGCTTATCGAACGGCGGACAAGAGACCCAGTACTTC. Translation: CASSLSNGGQETQYF.

This chain joins TRBV5-8 and TRBJ2-7; perhaps TRBD2 as D (5 bases). CDR3 length: 17 amino acids. The V and J ends lost 3 bases and 2 bases respectively, with 21 bases between them. Germline V gives CDR1 SGHTS, CDR2 YDEGEE. Here the CDR3 reads CASSYWANGDPPYEQYF. DNA of the CDR3: TGTGCCAGCAGCTATTGGGCCAACGGGGATCCCCCCTACGAGCAGTACTTC.

This sequence joins TRBV2 and TRBJ1-2; D perhaps matches TRBD1 (5 bases). V was trimmed by 8 bases and J by 6 bases, leaving 22 bases between them. The CDR3 runs to 15 residues. Germline CDR1 is SNHLY and CDR2 is FYNNEI. The CDR3 loop is CASCYTPGGTDGYTF. The CDR3 coding sequence is TGTGCCAGCTGTTACACCCCGGGCGGGACCGATGGCTACACCTTC.

The rearrangement links TRBV5-1 to TRBJ2-7; TRBD1 matches at 8 bases. CDR3 length equals 13 residues. Germline V gene data show CDR1 as SGHRS and CDR2 as YFSETQ. The V segment lost 4 bases and the J segment 3 bases; nucleotides outside the gene matches: 3. As DNA, the CDR3 is TGCGCCAGCAGCCGGACAGGGAGCTACGAGCAGTACTTC. Its protein product is CASSRTGSYEQYF.

This clone appeared a single time. A junction boundary mismatches the germline segment, possibly from a read error. The chain links TRBV10-3 to TRBJ2-1, with D uncertain. The CDR3 is 16 residues long. Germline CDR1 is ENHRY and CDR2 is SYGVKD. CDR3 in amino acids: CAISERLPVSDNEQFF. The CDR3, as DNA: TGTGCCATCAGTGAGCGTCTGCCGGTCTCCGACAATGAGCAGTTCTTC.

V is TRBV6-6 and J is TRBJ2-7, with D possibly TRBD1 on 7 matching bases. Between the trimmed V and J ends, which lost 0 bases and 3 bases, there was a span of 15 bases. Germline values: CDR1 MNHNY, CDR2 SVGAGI (reference sequence). CDR3 length: 16 amino acids. The CDR3 nucleotides read TGTGCCAGCAGTTACTCTGCAGGGGGAGGCTTCTACGAGCAGTACTTC. Translation gives CASSYSAGGGFYEQYF.

V is TRBV27 and J is TRBJ1-1; 8 bases match TRBD1. Per the germline V gene, CDR1 is MNHEY and CDR2 is SMNVEV (reference sequence). V gave up 6 bases and J gave up 0 bases; unmatched junction bases: 6. This CDR3 is built from 15 residues. The CDR3 loop is CASSLSRGLNTEAFF. Written as DNA, the CDR3 is TGTGCCAGCAGCCTCAGCAGGGGGCTGAACACTGAAGCTTTCTTT.

The chain has TRBV11-2 and TRBJ1-2; D may be TRBD1 (6 bases). The length of the CDR3 is 13 residues. Trimming removed 6 bases at V and 2 bases at J, with 10 bases between. CDR1 SGHAT and CDR2 FQNNGV come from the germline V gene. CDR3 DNA: TGTGCCAGCAGTGACCAGGGGAACTATGGCTACACCTTC. It translates to CASSDQGNYGYTF. The variable domain in full, completed from reference TRBV11-2 and TRBJ1-2, reads EAGVAQSPRYKIIEKRQSVAFWCNPISGHATLYWYQQILGQGPKLLIQFQNNGVVDDSQLPKDRFSAERLKGVDSTLKIQPAKLEDSAVYLCASSDQGNYGYTFGSGTRLTVV.